This entry lists 2 T cell receptor beta chains sequenced from one sample in a study of blood T cells in healthy people across ages. The use of a sample-barcoded 5' primer and a J-beta primer mix characterized a second PCR of 7 to 11 cycles. One entry per CDR3 protein, called by TCRdb with MiXCR from the 5' RACE reads. Here the sample spans some 1,500,000 distinct CDR3 sequences, about 42% being singletons. The sequenced sample consisted of blood. These receptor sequences come from a woman under 30 in good health.

The rearrangement uses TRBV4-3 and TRBJ1-2; D gene uncertain. This CDR3 spans 8 amino acids. CDR1 LGHNA and CDR2 YSLEER come from the germline V gene. Trimming pared 11 bases from V and 8 bases from J, leaving 6 bases between. CDR3 sequence (DNA): TGCGCCCGCTGGGGCTACACCTTC. The encoded protein is CARWGYTF.

This clonotype was counted at least ten times. The chain recombines TRBV4-3 with TRBJ2-2, with D tentatively TRBD1 or TRBD2 (6 bases each). This CDR3 comprises 17 residues. Germline CDR1 LGHNA, CDR2 YSLEER. V dropped 0 bases and J dropped 5 bases, with 16 bases sitting between them. Here the CDR3 DNA reads TGCGCCAGCAGCCAAGACCCGAGGGGGGATGGAACCGGGGAGCTGTTTTTT. It encodes CASSQDPRGDGTGELFF.